This TCR beta chain comes out of a study of OX40 agonist ivuxolimab in advanced cancers. Study results and limitations: Dosing at 0.1 to 3.0 mg/kg was accompanied by clonal expansion of CD4+ and CD8+ blood T cells by week 6.

J was trimmed by 5 bases and V by 1 base; bases with no gene match: 9. Germline values: CDR1 MNHEY, CDR2 SVGAGI. The CDR3 length is 16 residues. Generated by immunoSEQ multiplex PCR, the TCRdb table keeps only in-frame clones and is missing some. Of around 60,000 clones detected, 70% to 90% appear once; the ten largest clones hold 18%. About this clone itself: Its antigen remains unknown.

The source is an adult with an advanced solid tumor such as melanoma, head and neck, liver or kidney cancer. The specimen was CD4+ or CD8+ T cells sorted from blood, collected in a trial of the OX40 agonist ivuxolimab. The chain combines TRBV6-5 with TRBJ2-7; 9 bases line up with TRBD1. The CDR3 nucleotides are TGTGCCAGCAGTTACTGGACAGGGGAGGCCGGGGACGAGCAGTACTTC. The encoded protein is CASSYWTGEAGDEQYF.